This T cell receptor (beta chain) was sequenced for a study of T cell responses to AZD1222 COVID-19 vaccine. Study-wide results and limits: Distributed over spike, vaccine-associated CD4 TCRs predominated at 160-218 and 743-854. Donors were largely white British and mainly female; clonal diversity was possibly underestimated. Without day 14 samples, only post-peak T cell repertoires were studied.

A note on this clone: Its antigen is unidentified.

Generated by immunoSEQ multiplex PCR, the TCRdb table keeps only in-frame clones and is missing some. The table has 95,000 to 110,000 clones, around 90% seen once. Trimming cost V 8 bases and J 0 bases; bases outside gene matches: 11. CDR1 MNHEY and CDR2 SVGEGT come from the germline V gene. The CDR3 extends over 18 amino acids. Some second doses came at about 4 weeks and others at about 12 weeks; these were pooled. The sequencing used peripheral blood, collected 28 days after the second AZD1222 dose. The gene calls are TRBV6-2 or TRBV6-3 and TRBJ2-6, with 9 bases lining up with TRBD2. This clonotype was sampled from an adult who received the AZD1222 COVID-19 vaccine. The CDR3 here is CASRLSSGISSGANVLTF. In DNA form, the CDR3 reads TGTGCCAGCCGCCTATCTAGCGGGATCAGCTCTGGGGCCAACGTCCTGACTTTC.